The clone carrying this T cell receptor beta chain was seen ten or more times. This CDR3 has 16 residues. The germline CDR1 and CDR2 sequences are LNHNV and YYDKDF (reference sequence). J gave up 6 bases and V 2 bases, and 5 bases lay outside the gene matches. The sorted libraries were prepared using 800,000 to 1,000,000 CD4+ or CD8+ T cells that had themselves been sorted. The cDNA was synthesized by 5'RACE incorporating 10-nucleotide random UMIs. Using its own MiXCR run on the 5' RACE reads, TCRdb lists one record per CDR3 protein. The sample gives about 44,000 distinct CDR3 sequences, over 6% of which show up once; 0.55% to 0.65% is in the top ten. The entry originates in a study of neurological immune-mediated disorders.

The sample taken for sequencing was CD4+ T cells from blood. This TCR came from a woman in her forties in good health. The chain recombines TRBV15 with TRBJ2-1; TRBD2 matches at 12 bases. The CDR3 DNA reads TGTGCCACCAGCAGACTTACTAGCGGGAGGCCCAATGAGCAGTTCTTC. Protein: CATSRLTSGRPNEQFF.